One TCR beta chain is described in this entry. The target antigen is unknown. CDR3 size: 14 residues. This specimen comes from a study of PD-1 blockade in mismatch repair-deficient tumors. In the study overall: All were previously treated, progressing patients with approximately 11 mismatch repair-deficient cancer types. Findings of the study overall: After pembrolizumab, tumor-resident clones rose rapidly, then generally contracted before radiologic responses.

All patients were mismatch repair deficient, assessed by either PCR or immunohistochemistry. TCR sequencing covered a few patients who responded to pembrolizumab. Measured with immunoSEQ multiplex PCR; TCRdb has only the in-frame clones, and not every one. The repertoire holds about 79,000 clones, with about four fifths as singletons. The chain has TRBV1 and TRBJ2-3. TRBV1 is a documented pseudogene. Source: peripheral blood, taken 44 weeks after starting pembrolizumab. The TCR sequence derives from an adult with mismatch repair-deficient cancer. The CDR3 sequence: CTSSQVGSRDTQYF. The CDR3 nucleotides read TGCACCAGCAGCCAAGTTGGGTCTCGAGATACGCAGTATTTT.